What follows are 30 T cell receptor beta chains derived from one specimen sequenced in a study of T cell responses to AZD1222 COVID-19 vaccine. Measured with immunoSEQ multiplex PCR; TCRdb has only the in-frame clones, and not every one. The data hold about 110,000 clones, with 90% observed a single time. The sample here was peripheral blood, taken 28 days after the second AZD1222 dose. The receptor set was obtained from an adult who received the AZD1222 COVID-19 vaccine.

J is TRBJ1-2 and V is TRBV5-6, with D maybe TRBD1 (6 bases). The germline gives CDR1 SGHDT, CDR2 YYEEEE. This CDR3 has 16 amino acids. V gave up 9 bases and J gave up 3 bases, with 24 bases separating them. The CDR3 DNA follows: TGTGCCACCAGATTACTGGACAGCCCCGGGGACTATGGCTACACCTTC. Translated, it gives CATRLLDSPGDYGYTF.

This chain links TRBV18 with TRBJ1-1; D is unclear. Germline loops: CDR1 KGHSH, CDR2 LQKENI. The germline V and J ends were trimmed by 9 bases and 2 bases, with 10 bases remaining between them. The CDR3 extends over 12 amino acids. The CDR3, as DNA: TGTGCCAGTGACACCGGCAACACTGAAGCTTTCTTT. Protein product: CASDTGNTEAFF.

The gene calls are TRBV3-1 (or the pseudogene TRBV3-2) and TRBJ2-2; D is unresolved. From germline, CDR1 is LGHDT and CDR2 YNNKEL (reference sequence). Trimming left V 4 bases short and J 5 bases short, with 8 bases between. The CDR3 spans 13 residues. CDR3 protein: CASSPLGTGELFF. Written as DNA, the CDR3 is TGTGCCAGCAGCCCCCTTGGGACCGGGGAGCTGTTTTTT.

CDR3 bases: TGTGCCAGCAGCACGAAGGGCGCTAATGAAAAACTGTTTTTT. Its protein is CASSTKGANEKLFF. J is TRBJ1-4 and V is TRBV3-1 (or the pseudogene TRBV3-2), with D uncertain. V was clipped by 5 bases and J by 3 bases, with 10 bases between them. The germline V gene encodes CDR1 LGHDT and CDR2 YNNKEL (reference sequence). The CDR3 covers 14 residues.

Concerning this clone itself: One end of the junction fails to match germline, which may point to a read error. The V and J genes are TRBV5-5 and TRBJ2-7, with D perhaps TRBD1 or TRBD2 (5 bases each). Per the germline V gene, CDR1 is SGHKS and CDR2 is YYEKEE (reference sequence). This CDR3 region has 16 residues. CDR3 DNA: TGTGCCAGCAGATTGGGGCCCAACCGGGGCGGGTACGAGCAGTACTTC. This codes for CASRLGPNRGGYEQYF.

The chain is built from TRBV5-6 and TRBJ2-7, with no clear D. V lost 4 bases, J lost 2 bases, and 4 bases lay in between. The CDR3 has 11 residues. Germline V gene lookup returns CDR1 SGHDT and CDR2 YYEEEE. The CDR3 reads CASSATYEQYF. The CDR3 DNA is TGTGCCAGCAGCGCCACCTACGAGCAGTACTTC.

This sequence joins TRBV4-1 and TRBJ2-1, with TRBD1 as a possible D gene (5 bases). The CDR3 runs 13 residues. Trimming pared 3 bases from V and 4 bases from J, leaving 7 bases between. CDR1 is MGHRA and CDR2 is YSYEKL in the germline V gene. The CDR3 DNA reads as TGCGCCAGCAGCCAGGACAATTACAATGAGCAGTTCTTC. It codes for CASSQDNYNEQFF.

This clone was recorded only once. This chain joins TRBV5-4 and TRBJ2-3, with 7 bases aligning to TRBD2. The V gene end was trimmed by 2 bases and the J gene end by 4 bases; junction bases not matched to a gene: 4. The CDR3 extends over 14 amino acids. The V gene's germline CDR1 is SGHNT and CDR2 YYREEE (reference sequence). The CDR3 protein is CASSFGLVPDTQYF. Written as DNA, the CDR3 is TGTGCCAGCAGCTTCGGACTAGTGCCAGATACGCAGTATTTT.

The chain has TRBV15 and TRBJ1-2; D is uncertain. Germline loops: CDR1 LNHNV, CDR2 YYDKDF (reference sequence). The CDR3 is 15 residues long. Trimming pared 0 bases from V and 0 bases from J, leaving 8 bases between. CDR3 amino acids: CATSRDTLANYGYTF. The CDR3 DNA reads as TGTGCCACCAGCAGAGACACACTGGCTAACTATGGCTACACCTTC.

The sample holds one count of this clone. The V and J genes are TRBV6-5 and TRBJ1-1; no firm D call. Germline lookup yields CDR1 MNHEY and CDR2 SVGAGI. The CDR3 is 15 residues long. Trimming removed 7 bases from V and 5 bases from J, with 20 bases in between. The CDR3 sequence: CASKMDARLGTEAFF. The DNA for the CDR3 is TGTGCCAGCAAGATGGACGCCCGATTGGGGACTGAAGCTTTCTTT.

This clone appeared a single time. The chain combines TRBV9 with TRBJ2-7, with D perhaps matching TRBD1 (5 bases). This CDR3 is 14 amino acids long. Trimming took off 3 bases at V and 3 bases at J, with 13 bases between the two ends. Germline V CDR1 and CDR2: SGDLS, YYNGEE. The CDR3 protein is CASSEQVGDYEQYF. The CDR3, as DNA: TGTGCCAGCAGCGAACAGGTTGGCGACTACGAGCAGTACTTC.

The chain is built from TRBV19 and TRBJ2-7; 8 nucleotides match TRBD1. The CDR3 is made up of 14 amino acids. The J segment lost 6 bases and the V segment lost 5 bases, leaving 9 bases of the junction unmatched. Germline V CDR1 and CDR2: LNHDA, SQIVND (reference sequence). The CDR3 DNA follows: TGTGCCAGTAGTCGAGGACAGGGATATGGCGAGCAGTACTTC. Protein: CASSRGQGYGEQYF.

V usage is TRBV7-2 and J usage is TRBJ2-4; D is uncertain. Germline lookup yields CDR1 SGHTA and CDR2 FQGNSA. Trimming removed 3 bases at V and 0 bases at J, with 6 bases between. CDR3 length: 14 amino acids. In DNA, the CDR3 is TGTGCCAGCAGCTTCCAAACAGCCAAAAACATTCAGTACTTC. This sequence encodes CASSFQTAKNIQYF.

The chain is built from TRBV10-2 and TRBJ2-3; 11 positions match TRBD2. Trimming cost V 4 bases and J 4 bases; bases outside gene matches: 7. Germline V lookup: CDR1 WSHSY, CDR2 SAAADI. The CDR3 totals 16 residues. In DNA, the CDR3 is TGCGCCAGCAGTGTACATAGCGGGGGGGCCGCAGATACGCAGTATTTT. It encodes CASSVHSGGAADTQYF.

V gene TRBV6-6 combines with J gene TRBJ1-6; 8 nucleotides match TRBD1. This CDR3 is built from 16 residues. CDR1 is MNHNY and CDR2 is SVGAGI in the germline V gene (reference sequence). V gave up 6 bases and J gave up 9 bases; unmatched junction bases: 13. In DNA, the CDR3 is TGTGCCAGCAGCCCAACGACAGGGGAATTGGGTTCACCCCTCCACTTT. Translating it yields CASSPTTGELGSPLHF.

The CDR3 protein is CASSSRTGRNTEAFF. CDR3 nucleotide sequence: TGTGCCAGCAGTTCCCGGACAGGGCGGAACACTGAAGCTTTCTTT. The V and J genes are TRBV27 and TRBJ1-1, with 8 bases lining up with TRBD1. The length of the CDR3 is 15 residues. With V trimmed by 4 bases and J by 1 base, 5 bases remained unmatched. From germline, CDR1 is MNHEY and CDR2 SMNVEV (reference sequence).

This clone was counted a few times. This chain links TRBV7-2 with TRBJ2-5; D is possibly TRBD1 (5 bases). Trimming left V 4 bases short and J 3 bases short, with 18 bases between. Germline V CDR1 and CDR2: SGHTA, FQGNSA. This CDR3 has 16 residues. DNA of the CDR3: TGTGCCAGCAGCTGGAGTGGGGCTACTAAAAAAGAGACCCAGTACTTC. It specifies CASSWSGATKKETQYF.

V gene TRBV7-2 combines with J gene TRBJ2-7; TRBD2 aligns across 10 bases. Germline V gene data show CDR1 as SGHTA and CDR2 as FQGNSA. Trimming removed 6 bases from V and 3 bases from J; junction bases left unmatched: 8. The CDR3 loop spans 15 amino acids. The CDR3 reads CASSRTSGDVYEQYF. In DNA form, the CDR3 reads TGTGCCAGCAGTCGAACTAGCGGGGATGTCTACGAGCAGTACTTC.

V usage is TRBV29-1 and J usage is TRBJ1-2; TRBD1 agrees at 7 bases. CDR1 is SQVTM, CDR2 ANQGSEA, per germline. The CDR3 length is 12 residues. V shed 6 bases, J shed 8 bases, and the junction held 9 bases outside the gene matches. The CDR3 region has the DNA TGCAGCGTGGGGACAGTCCACGGGGGCTACACCTTC. Its translation is CSVGTVHGGYTF.

The genes are TRBV5-1 and TRBJ2-1; TRBD2 matches 7 bases. Germline V gives CDR1 SGHRS, CDR2 YFSETQ. The V segment lost 6 bases and the J segment 4 bases; nucleotides outside the gene matches: 7. The CDR3 is 14 residues long. This CDR3 reads CASTSRGVYNEQFF. The CDR3 DNA is TGCGCCAGCACCTCCCGGGGGGTTTACAATGAGCAGTTCTTC.

The rearrangement joins TRBV3-1 (or the pseudogene TRBV3-2) to TRBJ1-3; D is perhaps TRBD1 (5 bases). The CDR3 contains 14 residues. From germline, CDR1 is LGHDT and CDR2 YNNKEL (reference sequence). V lost 4 bases, J lost 4 bases, and 11 bases lay in between. CDR3 sequence reads: CASSLSAGGNTIYF. CDR3 nucleotide sequence: TGTGCCAGCAGCCTAAGCGCAGGGGGAAACACCATATATTTT.

The CDR3 spells CASSPINTHQETQYF. DNA of the CDR3: TGTGCCAGCTCACCAATTAATACACATCAAGAGACCCAGTACTTC. The chain carries TRBV18 and TRBJ2-5, with unresolved D. Germline assignment: CDR1 KGHSH and CDR2 LQKENI. The CDR3 is 15 amino acids. Trimming cost V 2 bases and J 2 bases, with 12 bases left between them.

This chain joins TRBV7-9 and TRBJ1-4, with a weak D call TRBD1 (5 bases). The ends were cut back, 5 bases at V and 10 bases at J, with 14 bases in the middle. The germline V gene has CDR1 SEHNR and CDR2 FQNEAQ (reference sequence). The CDR3 is made up of 13 amino acids. The CDR3 nucleotides read TGTGCCAGCAGCCAAGGTGCGGGGGGAAAACTGTTTTTT. Translation: CASSQGAGGKLFF.

This chain uses TRBV6-6 with TRBJ1-3, with D possibly matching TRBD1 (5 bases). The CDR3 extends over 16 amino acids. The V end was cut by 5 bases, the J end by 7 bases, with 21 bases between. CDR1 and CDR2 (germline): MNHNY, SVGAGI (reference sequence). The CDR3 region has the DNA TGTGCCAGCAGTCCAATAGAGGGGTTGGGGAGGAACACCATATATTTT. It yields the protein CASSPIEGLGRNTIYF.

The rearrangement links TRBV11-3 to TRBJ1-6; D possibly corresponds to TRBD1 (5 bases). This CDR3 is 13 amino acids long. V lost 8 bases to trimming and J lost 8 bases, with 13 bases between them. The germline CDR1 and CDR2 sequences are SGHNT and YENEEA. This CDR3 reads CASSAGFDSPLHF. CDR3 nucleotide sequence: TGTGCCAGCTCCGCAGGGTTCGATTCACCCCTCCACTTT.

The V and J genes are TRBV5-6 and TRBJ1-1, with D possibly matching TRBD1 (6 bases). Germline CDR1 reads SGHDT; CDR2 reads YYEEEE. The germline V and J ends were trimmed by 1 base and 0 bases, with 13 bases remaining between them. The CDR3 loop spans 16 amino acids. CDR3 DNA: TGTGCCAGCAGCTTGTTGGGGGGGCGGATGAACACTGAAGCTTTCTTT. Translation gives CASSLLGGRMNTEAFF.

The chain employs TRBV27 and TRBJ1-5, with 9 bases matching TRBD1. Germline CDR1 is MNHEY and CDR2 is SMNVEV (reference sequence). J gave up 7 bases and V 5 bases, and 6 bases lay outside the gene matches. The CDR3 totals 14 residues. The CDR3 bases are TGTGCCAGCAGTCCCTGGACAGGGGAACAGCCCCAGCATTTT. It yields the protein CASSPWTGEQPQHF.

The genes are TRBV2 and TRBJ2-2, with 10 nucleotides matching TRBD2. CDR3 length: 14 residues. Germline loops: CDR1 SNHLY, CDR2 FYNNEI. Losses at the gene ends were 8 bases for V and 8 bases for J; bases not matched to a gene: 8. The CDR3 DNA sequence: TGTGCCAGCTTAAAAGGACTAGCGGAGGGGGAGCTGTTTTTT. Translation gives CASLKGLAEGELFF.

The rearrangement links TRBV2 to TRBJ1-2, with D possibly being TRBD1 (6 bases). The CDR3 runs 14 residues. Deletions cut 6 bases from V and 0 bases from J, with 11 bases between. Germline V lookup: CDR1 SNHLY, CDR2 FYNNEI. CDR3 bases: TGTGCCAGCAGCCTACAGGGAACTAACTATGGCTACACCTTC. It is translated as CASSLQGTNYGYTF.

The chain couples TRBV5-6 to TRBJ1-5, with a possible D match to TRBD1 (5 bases). The V end lost 5 bases, the J end lost 0 bases, and 12 bases lay between the germline ends. Germline V gives CDR1 SGHDT, CDR2 YYEEEE. There are 15 residues in the CDR3. The CDR3, as DNA: TGTGCCAGCAGTCAAGGGGTGGATAGCAATCAGCCCCAGCATTTT. Amino acids: CASSQGVDSNQPQHF.